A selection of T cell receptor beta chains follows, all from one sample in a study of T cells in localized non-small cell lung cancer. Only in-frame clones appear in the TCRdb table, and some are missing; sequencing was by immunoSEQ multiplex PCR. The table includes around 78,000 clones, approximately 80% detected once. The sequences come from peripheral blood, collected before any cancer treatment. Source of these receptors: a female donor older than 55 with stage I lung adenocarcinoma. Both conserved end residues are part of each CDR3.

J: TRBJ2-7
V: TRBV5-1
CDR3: CASSQFSYEQYF

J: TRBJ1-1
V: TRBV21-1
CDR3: CASSPHAQDRGHSTEAFF

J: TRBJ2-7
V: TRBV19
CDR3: CASSIGEPTAGEQYF

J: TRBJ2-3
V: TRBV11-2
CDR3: CASRYLAGGQSTDTQYF

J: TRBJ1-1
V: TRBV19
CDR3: CASSQHGTGTRNTEAFF

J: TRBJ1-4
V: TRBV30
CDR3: CAWSVTTTNEKLFF

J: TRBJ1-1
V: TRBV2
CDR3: CASRTPNLPEAFF

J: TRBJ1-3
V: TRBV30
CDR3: CAWSVEGAHGNTIYF

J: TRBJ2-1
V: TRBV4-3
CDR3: CASSQLNNEQFF

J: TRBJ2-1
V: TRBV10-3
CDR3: CAISDRRGNEQFF

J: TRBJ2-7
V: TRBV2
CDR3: CASSKGSNPLNEQYF

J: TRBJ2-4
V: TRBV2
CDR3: CASSERVAGPLAKNIQYF

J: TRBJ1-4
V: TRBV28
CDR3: CASSFGVGPVNEKLFF

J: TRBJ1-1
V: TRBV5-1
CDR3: CASSAGTQNTEAFF

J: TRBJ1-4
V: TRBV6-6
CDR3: CASSPRSEKLFF

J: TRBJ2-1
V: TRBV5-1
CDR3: CASSLETVSYNEQFF

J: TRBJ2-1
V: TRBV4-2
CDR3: CASSQDAREVYNEQFF

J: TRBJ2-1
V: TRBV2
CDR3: CASRAGPHRWFF

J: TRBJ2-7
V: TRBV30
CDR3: CACWIPDRGPYEQYF

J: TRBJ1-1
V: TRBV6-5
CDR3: CATTDRGGTEAFF

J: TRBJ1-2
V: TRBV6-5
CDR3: CASSYWAGDGYTF

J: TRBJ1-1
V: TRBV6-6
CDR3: CASSKAPKAFF

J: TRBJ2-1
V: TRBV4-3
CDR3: CASSLQRYNEQFF

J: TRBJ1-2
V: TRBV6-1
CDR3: CASSEQGRYGYTF

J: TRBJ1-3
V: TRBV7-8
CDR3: CASSPRRALFGNTIYF

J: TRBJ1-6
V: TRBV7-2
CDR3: CASSLEGRLGDTLHF

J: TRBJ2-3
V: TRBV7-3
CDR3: CASSPRGSTDTQYF

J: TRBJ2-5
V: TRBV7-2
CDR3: CASSPGSGLLETQYF

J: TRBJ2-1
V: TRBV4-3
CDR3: CASSQEATGTLSSYNEQFF

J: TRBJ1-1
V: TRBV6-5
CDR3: CASSKRPGRTEAFF

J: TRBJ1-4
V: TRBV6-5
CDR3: CASSLTHREKLFF

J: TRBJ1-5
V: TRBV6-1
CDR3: CASTPPGSNQPQHF

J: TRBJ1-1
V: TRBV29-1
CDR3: CSVGFGDTEAFF

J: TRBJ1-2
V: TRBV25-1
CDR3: CASSAYPTGGEGYTF

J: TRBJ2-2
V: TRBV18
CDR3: CASSPWTGTGELFF

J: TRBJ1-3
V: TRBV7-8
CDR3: CASSRIRQGSGNTIYF

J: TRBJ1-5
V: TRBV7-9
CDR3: CASSPGLGADNQPQHF

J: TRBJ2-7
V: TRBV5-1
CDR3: CASSLVSGGSSNEQYF

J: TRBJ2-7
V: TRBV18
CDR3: CASSPPLGQGYEQYF

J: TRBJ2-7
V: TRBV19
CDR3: CASRDSHQGSYEQYF

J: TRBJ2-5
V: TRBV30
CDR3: CAWSGLAGEETQYF

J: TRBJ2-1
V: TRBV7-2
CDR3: CASSLAAGSYNEQFF

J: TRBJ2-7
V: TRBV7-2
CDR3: CASSLNLANYEQYF

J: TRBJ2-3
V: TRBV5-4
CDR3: CASSLAGTSGGTDTQYF

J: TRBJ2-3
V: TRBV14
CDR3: CASSQIVWGPTDTQYF

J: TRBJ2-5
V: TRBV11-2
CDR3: CASSLSGGRETQYF

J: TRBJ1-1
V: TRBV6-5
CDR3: CASSSVDTEAFF

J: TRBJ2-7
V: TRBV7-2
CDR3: CASSFNRDSEQYF

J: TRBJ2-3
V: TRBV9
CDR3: CASSVVGLAGVADTQYF

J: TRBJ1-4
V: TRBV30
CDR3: CAWMAPTGRKLFF